This TCR beta chain was recovered during a study of PD-L1 blockade in urothelial cancer. Generated by immunoSEQ multiplex PCR, the TCRdb table keeps only in-frame clones and is missing some. In the table there are tens of thousands of clones, about 90% of which are singletons. CDR3 length equals 11 residues. The germline CDR1 and CDR2 sequences are SGHAT and FQNNGV. The V and J ends lost 3 bases and 7 bases respectively, with 6 bases between them. Time point noted: peripheral blood 6 weeks after treatment start. The V and J genes are TRBV11-2 and TRBJ2-5; a weak D match, TRBD2 (6 bases). The sequencing here drew on PBMCs, taken around atezolizumab (anti-PD-L1) treatment. The receptor's source is a man between 65 and 85 years old with urothelial cancer. In DNA, the CDR3 is TGTGCCAGCAGCTTGGGGGGGACCCAGTACTTC. It is translated as CASSLGGTQYF.